This T cell receptor beta chain was sequenced during a study of graft-versus-host responses after intestinal transplantation. The germline V gene encodes CDR1 MDHEN and CDR2 SYDVKM. V was cut by 4 bases and J by 0 bases, with 25 bases left in between. The CDR3 consists of 19 residues. This clone was recorded only once. No antigen is known for it. Clones were read by immunoSEQ multiplex PCR, and TCRdb kept only the in-frame ones, dropping some. The sample yields roughly 80,000 clones, roughly 87% seen once. This sequence joins TRBV28 and TRBJ2-7, with D tentatively TRBD1 (5 bases). Sequenced material: unstimulated CD8+ T cells sorted from spleen or lymph node cells, taken before transplant. The TCR sequence derives from a human donor who was the organ donor for an intestinal transplant. CDR3 nucleotides: TGTGCCAGCAGTTCCCTCCGCCCCGACAGCGTTAAATACTCCTACGAGCAGTACTTC. Translating it yields CASSSLRPDSVKYSYEQYF. Full variable domain (outside the CDR3, taken from reference TRBV28 and TRBJ2-7): DVKVTQSSRYLVKRTGEKVFLECVQDMDHENMFWYRQDPGLGLRLIYFSYDVKMKEKGDIPEGYSVSREKKERFSLILESASTNQTSMYLCASSSLRPDSVKYSYEQYFGPGTRLTVT.